The 5 T cell receptor beta chains given below trace back to one sample, sequenced in a study of shared clonotypes between healthy human individuals. Data came from immunoSEQ multiplex PCR; TCRdb stores just in-frame clones and leaves some out. The sample includes around 700,000 clones, approximately 73% of them seen just once. Material: memory CD4+ T cells sorted from blood. As to subset: CD45RA-negative fraction. The source of these receptors is a young woman in good health.

The chain employs TRBV28 and TRBJ2-3; D gene ambiguous. The V end lost 8 bases, the J end lost 0 bases, and 12 bases lay between the germline ends. The CDR3 sequence is 14 residues long. CDR1 is MDHEN, CDR2 SYDVKM, per germline. The DNA of the CDR3 is TGTGCCAGCTCCCCGGCTGCAAGCACAGATACGCAGTATTTT. Amino acid sequence: CASSPAASTDTQYF.

This clone has a handful of counts. The chain joins TRBV11-3 to TRBJ2-1; TRBD2 is a possible D gene (6 bases). From germline, CDR1 is SGHNT and CDR2 YENEEA. Trimming shortened V by 3 bases and J by 5 bases, and 8 bases separated the two germline ends. The CDR3 sequence is 13 residues long. The CDR3 loop is CASSFSGDNEQFF. The CDR3 nucleotides read TGTGCCAGCAGCTTCTCGGGGGACAATGAGCAGTTCTTC.

Here the CDR3 reads CASSSGQLPEQYF. For the CDR3, the DNA is TGTGCCAGCAGTTCAGGGCAATTACCCGAGCAGTACTTC. This chain joins TRBV5-4 and TRBJ2-7, with D tentatively TRBD1 (5 bases). The CDR3 loop spans 13 amino acids. The germline V gene has CDR1 SGHNT and CDR2 YYREEE (reference sequence). V dropped 5 bases and J dropped 6 bases, with 15 bases sitting between them.

This chain uses TRBV19 with TRBJ2-2, with 12 bases lining up with TRBD2. This CDR3 is built from 15 residues. Germline V gene lookup returns CDR1 LNHDA and CDR2 SQIVND (reference sequence). Germline trimming cut 7 bases from V and 5 bases from J; bases unmatched to any gene: 5. The DNA for the CDR3 is TGTGCCAGTATGGGGGGACTAGCGGGTACCGGGGAGCTGTTTTTT. It translates to CASMGGLAGTGELFF.

The J gene is TRBJ2-3, the V gene TRBV18, with D possibly being TRBD2 (5 bases). CDR3 size: 13 residues. From germline, CDR1 is KGHSH and CDR2 LQKENI. Trimming took off 1 base at V and 4 bases at J, with 6 bases between the two ends. The CDR3, as DNA: TGTGCCAGCTCACCACGGCGGGCAGATACGCAGTATTTT. Residues: CASSPRRADTQYF.